The T cell receptor beta chain described here comes from a study of CD4 T cells in relation to SARS-CoV-2 and coronaviruses. Some clones are missing from TCRdb's copy, which holds only in-frame ones; the method was immunoSEQ multiplex PCR. The sample has 60,000 to 75,000 clones; more than 85% are singletons. CD4+ T cells from unexposed donors were obtained before the COVID-19 pandemic (2011-2018). V dropped 3 bases and J dropped 3; count of bases not matched to a gene: 14. Germline V gene data show CDR1 as SGHRS and CDR2 as YFSETQ. The length of the CDR3 is 19 residues. This chain connects TRBV5-1 to TRBJ1-4; 10 bases map to TRBD1. This clonotype originated in a human donor in good health. Sequenced input: naive CD4+ T cells from PBMCs. Subset in this sample: naive CD4+ T cells isolated by negative enrichment. For the CDR3, the DNA is TGCGCCAGCAGCTCCTCTGGTGGGACAGGGGTTTTAGCTAATGAAAAACTGTTTTTT. Its translation: CASSSSGGTGVLANEKLFF.